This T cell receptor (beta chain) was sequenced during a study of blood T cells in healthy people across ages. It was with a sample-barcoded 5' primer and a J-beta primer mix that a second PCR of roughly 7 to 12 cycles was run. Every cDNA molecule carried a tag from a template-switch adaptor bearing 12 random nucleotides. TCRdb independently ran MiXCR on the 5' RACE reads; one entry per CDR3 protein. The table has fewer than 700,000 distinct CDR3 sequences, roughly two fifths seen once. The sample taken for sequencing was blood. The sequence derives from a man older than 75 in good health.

This chain's CDR3 is CATSDAGTPQETQYF. CDR3 coding DNA: TGTGCCACCAGTGACGCCGGGACACCACAAGAGACCCAGTACTTC. The J gene is TRBJ2-5, the V gene TRBV24-1; tentative D call: TRBD1 (6 bases). The CDR3 consists of 15 residues. Trimming removed 4 bases from V and 2 bases from J, with 13 bases in between. Looked up from germline, CDR1 is KGHDR and CDR2 is SFDVKD.